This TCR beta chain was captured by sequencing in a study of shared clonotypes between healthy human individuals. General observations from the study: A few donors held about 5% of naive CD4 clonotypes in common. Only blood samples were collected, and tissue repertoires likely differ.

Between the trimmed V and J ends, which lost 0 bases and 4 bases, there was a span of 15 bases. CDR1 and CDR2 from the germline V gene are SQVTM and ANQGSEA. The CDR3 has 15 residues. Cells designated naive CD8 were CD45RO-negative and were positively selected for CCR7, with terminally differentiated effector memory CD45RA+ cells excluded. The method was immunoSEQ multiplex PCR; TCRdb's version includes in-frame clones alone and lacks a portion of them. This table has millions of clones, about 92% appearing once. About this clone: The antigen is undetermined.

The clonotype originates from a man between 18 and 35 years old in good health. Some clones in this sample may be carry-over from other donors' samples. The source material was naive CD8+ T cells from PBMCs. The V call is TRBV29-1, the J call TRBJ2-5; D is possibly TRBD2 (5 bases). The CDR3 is CSVEEGSVRGETQYF. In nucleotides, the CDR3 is TGCAGCGTTGAAGAGGGCAGCGTACGGGGAGAGACCCAGTACTTC.